In this sample, the clone carrying this TCR beta chain turned up a few times. Its specificity is unknown. V lost 6 bases and J lost 6, with 14 bases in between. The CDR3 sequence is 13 residues long. Germline V CDR1 and CDR2: MNHNS, SASEGT. The PCR ran on 60 Vbeta and 13 Jbeta primers. Clones were read by immunoSEQ multiplex PCR, and TCRdb kept only the in-frame ones, dropping some. The table includes around 260,000 clones, 75% to 85% detected once. The sample is drawn from a study of cytomegalovirus exposure and HLA in healthy donors. Overall study results and limits: Later analysis revealed greater clonal expansion in HLA-associated TCR beta chains than in equally common others.

What was sequenced was PBMCs. The sequence came from a girl aged 2 to 9 in good health and CMV-seronegative. This chain connects TRBV6-1 to TRBJ2-5; D possibly corresponds to TRBD1 (6 bases). The CDR3 spells CASRKQGRQTQYF. DNA for the CDR3: TGTGCCAGCAGAAAACAGGGAAGGCAGACCCAGTACTTC.